These T cell receptor beta chains were read from a single sample in a study of blood T cells in healthy people across ages. TCRdb independently ran MiXCR on the 5' RACE reads; one entry per CDR3 protein. The sample has 800,000 or so distinct CDR3 sequences, just under 25% seen once. This sample also appeared in a second study, on T cells of mothers and their children.

The sequencing input was blood. The receptors originated from a boy aged 5-17 years in good health. Each CDR3 is given with its conserved first and last residue. The D gene is left open where the match is weak. Not all rows give a size; the values are once, few, many and, for expanded clones, a class.

clone size	V gene	D gene	J gene	CDR3 protein	CDR3 DNA
few	TRBV10-3	TRBD2	TRBJ2-7	CAISDPSGGSPLEQYF	TGTGCCATCAGTGACCCTAGCGGGGGGTCCCCTTTGGAGCAGTACTTC
NA	TRBV28	NA	TRBJ2-7	CASRDAYEQYF	TGTGCCAGTCGGGACGCCTACGAGCAGTACTTC
NA	TRBV5-1	NA	TRBJ2-5	CASSDRLGAGKTQYF	TGCGCCAGCAGCGATAGACTAGGCGCCGGAAAGACCCAGTACTTC
NA	TRBV5-1	NA	TRBJ2-7	CASSENRGPAAEQYF	TGCGCCAGCAGCGAAAACCGGGGGCCCGCCGCCGAGCAGTACTTC
few	TRBV7-6	NA	TRBJ2-1	CASSWLRDNPSNEQFF	TGTGCCAGCAGCTGGTTGCGGGACAATCCCTCCAATGAGCAGTTCTTC
few	TRBV4-1	NA	TRBJ2-7	CASSHSSRGASYEQYF	TGCGCCAGCAGCCATTCGTCCCGGGGGGCATCCTACGAGCAGTACTTC
NA	TRBV20-1	NA	TRBJ2-3	CSARDSQGTYTDTQYF	TGCAGTGCTAGAGATTCTCAGGGGACCTACACAGATACGCAGTATTTT
few	TRBV12-3/TRBV12-4	TRBD2	TRBJ2-4	CASSLGREGTIQYF	TGTGCCAGCAGTTTAGGCAGGGAGGGAACAATTCAGTACTTC
few	TRBV3-1	NA	TRBJ2-1	CASSQVSPAIYNEQFF	TGTGCCAGCAGCCAAGTCAGCCCTGCAATTTACAATGAGCAGTTCTTC
NA	TRBV20-1	NA	TRBJ1-1	CSASLQGTEAFF	TGCAGTGCTAGTTTGCAGGGCACTGAAGCTTTCTTT
NA	TRBV5-5	NA	TRBJ2-1	CASSLVGRTYNEQFF	TGTGCCAGCAGCTTGGTAGGCAGAACCTACAATGAGCAGTTCTTC
few	TRBV2	NA	TRBJ2-2	CASRAGTQRAGELFF	TGTGCCAGCAGAGCCGGGACACAACGAGCCGGGGAGCTGTTTTTT
NA	TRBV29-1	TRBD2	TRBJ2-1	CSVVRAGEPNEQFF	TGCAGCGTTGTTAGGGCGGGAGAACCCAATGAGCAGTTCTTC
NA	TRBV20-1	NA	TRBJ2-5	CSARDGRGAEETQYF	TGCAGTGCTAGAGATGGTCGAGGGGCCGAAGAGACCCAGTACTTC
NA	TRBV10-3	NA	TRBJ2-5	CAKPKETQYF	TGTGCCAAACCTAAGGAGACCCAGTACTTC
NA	TRBV5-5	TRBD1	TRBJ1-4	CASSLHGTGPTNEKLFF	TGTGCCAGCAGCTTGCACGGGACAGGGCCAACTAATGAAAAACTGTTTTTT
few	TRBV28	TRBD2	TRBJ2-3	CASTPLTGGTQYF	TGTGCCAGCACCCCTCTTACGGGGGGTACGCAGTATTTT
NA	TRBV3-1	NA	TRBJ2-7	CASGQVSHEQYF	TGTGCCAGCGGCCAAGTTAGCCACGAGCAGTACTTC
NA	TRBV19	NA	TRBJ2-4	CASEGGDIQYF	TGTGCCAGTGAGGGGGGAGACATTCAGTACTTC
few	TRBV29-1	NA	TRBJ2-1	CSVEVGGPFYNEQFF	TGCAGCGTTGAAGTGGGGGGCCCATTTTACAATGAGCAGTTCTTC
few	TRBV28	TRBD1	TRBJ2-3	CASSSPGQGIGF	TGTGCCAGCAGTTCACCGGGACAGGGAATTGGTTTT
NA	TRBV29-1	TRBD1	TRBJ1-2	CSAERGTTGQGEGYTF	TGCAGCGCCGAAAGGGGCACCACGGGACAGGGGGAGGGCTACACCTTC
NA	TRBV5-1	NA	TRBJ2-3	CASSLEVGRNTDTQYF	TGCGCCAGCAGCTTGGAGGTAGGCCGCAACACAGATACGCAGTATTTT
NA	TRBV7-2	TRBD2	TRBJ2-1	CASSSSGGLSNEQFF	TGTGCCAGCAGCTCTTCGGGGGGATTATCCAATGAGCAGTTCTTC
NA	TRBV7-9	NA	TRBJ1-1	CASEGYVEAFF	TGTGCCAGCGAGGGATATGTTGAAGCTTTCTTT
NA	TRBV20-1	NA	TRBJ1-1	CSARPRTGNTEAFF	TGCAGTGCTAGACCAAGGACGGGGAACACTGAAGCTTTCTTT
few	TRBV4-2	NA	TRBJ2-2	CASSQVRGRKNTGELFF	TGTGCCAGCAGCCAAGTAAGGGGCCGTAAGAACACCGGGGAGCTGTTTTTT
NA	TRBV4-3	NA	TRBJ2-4	CASSQGSIKLQGENIQYF	TGCGCCAGCAGCCAAGGGTCCATAAAGCTTCAGGGTGAAAACATTCAGTACTTC
NA	TRBV6-5	TRBD1	TRBJ1-4	CASSYSAGGTGNEKLFF	TGTGCCAGCAGTTACTCGGCTGGTGGGACAGGGAATGAAAAACTGTTTTTT
few	TRBV6-2/TRBV6-3	NA	TRBJ2-5	CASSKAGIGGETQYF	TGTGCCAGCAGTAAAGCCGGAATTGGCGGAGAGACCCAGTACTTC
NA	TRBV18	NA	TRBJ2-1	CASSPLGGPTLDNEQFF	TGTGCCAGCTCACCTTTGGGGGGTCCAACGTTAGACAATGAGCAGTTCTTC
NA	TRBV4-3	NA	TRBJ2-1	CASSQDRNDDEQFF	TGCGCCAGCAGCCAAGACAGGAATGACGATGAGCAGTTCTTC
NA	TRBV28	NA	TRBJ1-2	CASSTSLSWGYTF	TGTGCCAGCAGCACCTCCCTCAGCTGGGGCTACACCTTC
few	TRBV7-2	NA	TRBJ2-7	CASSLLSGALYEQYF	TGTGCCAGCAGCTTATTGTCGGGAGCTCTTTACGAGCAGTACTTC
few	TRBV9	NA	TRBJ2-5	CASSVSGDETQYF	TGTGCCAGCAGCGTATCAGGGGACGAGACCCAGTACTTC
many	TRBV7-2	NA	TRBJ2-7	CASSPVETVSYEQYF	TGTGCCAGCAGCCCGGTGGAGACAGTCAGCTACGAGCAGTACTTC
NA	TRBV6-4	TRBD1	TRBJ2-2	CASSDVGAGGSELFF	TGTGCCAGCAGTGACGTCGGGGCAGGGGGCTCGGAGCTGTTTTTT
NA	TRBV19	NA	TRBJ1-1	CASSISLNTEAFF	TGTGCCAGTAGTATCAGCCTGAACACTGAAGCTTTCTTT
NA	TRBV20-1	NA	TRBJ2-5	CSAQTGSLETQYF	TGCAGTGCCCAAACGGGAAGTCTCGAGACCCAGTACTTC
NA	TRBV11-3	NA	TRBJ2-7	CASSLAGNYEQYF	TGTGCCAGCAGCCTGGCAGGGAATTACGAGCAGTACTTC
few	TRBV7-9	TRBD2	TRBJ2-3	CASGWTSGSTDTQYF	TGTGCCAGCGGATGGACTAGCGGGTCCACAGATACGCAGTATTTT
NA	TRBV4-1	NA	TRBJ1-2	CASSRQRQAGYTF	TGCGCCAGCAGCCGTCAAAGACAGGCCGGCTACACCTTC
NA	TRBV4-1	NA	TRBJ2-5	CASSQERDSSETQYF	TGCGCCAGCAGCCAAGAGCGGGACAGCTCAGAGACCCAGTACTTC
NA	TRBV9	NA	TRBJ1-2	CASSDLLSYTF	TGTGCCAGCAGCGACCTACTTAGCTACACCTTC
many	TRBV7-2	TRBD2	TRBJ2-5	CASSLGLAGSQETQYF	TGTGCCAGCAGCTTAGGACTAGCGGGAAGCCAAGAGACCCAGTACTTC
few	TRBV4-3	NA	TRBJ1-2	CASSQGGKGSGGYTF	TGCGCCAGCAGCCAAGGGGGGAAGGGATCGGGTGGCTACACCTTC
NA	TRBV6-1	TRBD2	TRBJ2-5	CASSRRTSGGLQETQYF	TGTGCCAGCAGCCGACGGACTAGCGGAGGCCTCCAAGAGACCCAGTACTTC
NA	TRBV6-6	NA	TRBJ1-3	CASSYDNGNTIYF	TGTGCCAGCAGTTACGACAATGGAAACACCATATATTTT
NA	TRBV6-5	TRBD2	TRBJ2-3	CASSYSGLASTDTQYF	TGTGCCAGCAGTTACTCGGGACTAGCATCTACGGATACGCAGTATTTT
NA	TRBV21-1	NA	TRBJ1-5	CASSKGGTGGEVQPQHF	TGTGCCAGCAGCAAGGGGGGGACAGGGGGTGAAGTTCAGCCCCAGCATTTT
NA	TRBV14	NA	TRBJ2-3	CASSQDPGDSTDTQYF	TGTGCCAGCAGCCAAGACCCCGGTGACAGCACAGATACGCAGTATTTT
few	TRBV29-1	TRBD1	TRBJ1-5	CSVGGTGGDQPQHF	TGCAGCGTTGGGGGGACAGGGGGCGATCAGCCCCAGCATTTT
NA	TRBV18	NA	TRBJ2-7	CASSRGIEAEQYF	TGTGCCAGCTCACGAGGGATCGAGGCCGAGCAGTACTTC
NA	TRBV11-2	NA	TRBJ2-5	CASSLVAGDYEQCF	TGTGCCAGCAGCTTAGTGGCCGGAGACTACGAGCAGTGCTTC